The rows below give T cell receptor beta chains drawn from one sample of a study of blood T cell repertoires in COVID-19. Sequenced by immunoSEQ multiplex PCR; TCRdb stores in-frame clones only, minus some. The sample includes about 140,000 clones, around nine tenths of them seen just once. Sequencing used peripheral blood. These TCRs come from a woman aged 50 to 60 with active or convalescent COVID-19. Each CDR3 is given with its conserved first and last residue. The D gene is left open where the match is weak. Clone sizes are given selectively: once, few, many, or a class where the clone is expanded.

CDR3 protein,CDR3 DNA,J gene,V gene,D gene,clone size
CASSPGQIYNEQFF,TGTGCCAGCAGTCCCGGACAGATCTACAATGAGCAGTTCTTC,TRBJ2-1,TRBV6-5,-,-
CASRSGQGAKGYTF,TGTGCCAGTAGAAGCGGACAGGGGGCTAAGGGCTACACCTTC,TRBJ1-2,TRBV19,TRBD1,-
CAWAGVSGNTIYF,TGTGCCTGGGCAGGGGTATCTGGAAACACCATATATTTT,TRBJ1-3,TRBV30,-,once
CASSVSLAGSYEQYF,TGTGCCAGCAGTGTCTCCCTAGCGGGATCCTACGAGCAGTACTTC,TRBJ2-7,TRBV2,TRBD2,-
CASSRQANEQYF,TGTGCCAGTAGTAGGCAGGCGAATGAGCAGTACTTC,TRBJ2-7,TRBV19,-,medium-sized
CASSHRDRETQYF,TGTGCCAGCAGCCACCGGGACAGAGAGACCCAGTACTTC,TRBJ2-5,TRBV13,TRBD1,-
CAWRQMQETQYF,TGTGCCTGGAGACAGATGCAAGAGACCCAGTACTTC,TRBJ2-5,TRBV30,-,-
CASSSMGQNTEAFF,TGCGCCAGCAGCTCTATGGGACAGAACACTGAAGCTTTCTTT,TRBJ1-1,TRBV5-1,-,-
CASSQVPGQGSLEQFF,TGTGCCAGCAGCCAGGTTCCGGGACAGGGCTCCCTTGAGCAGTTCTTC,TRBJ2-1,TRBV3-1/TRBV3-2,TRBD1,-
CASSYYQLEQYF,TGTGCCAGCAGTTACTACCAACTCGAGCAGTACTTC,TRBJ2-7,TRBV6-2/TRBV6-3,-,-
CASSYERRAVTEAFF,TGTGCCAGCAGTTACGAGAGGCGCGCGGTCACTGAAGCTTTCTTT,TRBJ1-1,TRBV6-6,-,-
CASSYRGRSYEQYF,TGTGCCAGCAGTTACAGGGGGCGATCCTACGAGCAGTACTTC,TRBJ2-7,TRBV27,TRBD1,-
CASSLMSFNSPLHF,TGTGCCAGCAGCTTAATGTCCTTTAATTCACCCCTCCACTTT,TRBJ1-6,TRBV7-2,-,-
CASSSVITQYF,TGTGCCAGCAGCTCCGTTATTACGCAGTATTTT,TRBJ2-3,TRBV11-2,-,-
CASSLGMWGTGITYNSPLHF,TGTGCCAGCAGTTTAGGGATGTGGGGGACAGGGATTACCTATAATTCACCCCTCCACTTT,TRBJ1-6,TRBV27,TRBD1,-
CASSSLGQGANTEAFF,TGTGCCAGCAGTTCACTCGGACAGGGGGCGAACACTGAAGCTTTCTTT,TRBJ1-1,TRBV28,TRBD1,few
CASSLRGRAEETQYF,TGTGCCAGTAGTCTGAGAGGGAGGGCCGAAGAGACCCAGTACTTC,TRBJ2-5,TRBV19,TRBD2,-
CASSIWTGVNTEAFF,TGTGCCAGCAGCATCTGGACAGGGGTGAACACTGAAGCTTTCTTT,TRBJ1-1,TRBV5-4,TRBD1,-
CASSRGTDTQYF,TGTGCCAGCAGCCGCGGCACAGATACGCAGTATTTT,TRBJ2-3,TRBV12-3/TRBV12-4,-,-
CATSREGGIYEQYF,TGTGCCACCAGCAGAGAGGGGGGGATCTACGAGCAGTACTTC,TRBJ2-7,TRBV15,TRBD2,-
CASSLGAPGNQPQHF,TGTGCCAGCAGCCTGGGGGCCCCGGGCAATCAGCCCCAGCATTTT,TRBJ1-5,TRBV5-6,-,-
CASSPGQGEYEKLFF,TGTGCCAGCAGTCCGGGACAGGGGGAGTATGAAAAACTGTTTTTT,TRBJ1-4,TRBV28,TRBD1,few
CASSPHSSGSSTEAFF,TGTGCCAGCAGCCCTCACTCCTCGGGTAGTAGCACTGAAGCTTTCTTT,TRBJ1-1,TRBV3-1/TRBV3-2,-,-
CATSRDGQGGRRQPQHF,TGTGCCACCAGCAGAGATGGCCAGGGAGGTAGGAGGCAGCCCCAGCATTTT,TRBJ1-5,TRBV15,-,-
CASSERGQAGRGYTF,TGTGCCAGCAGTGAGAGGGGCCAAGCCGGGAGGGGCTACACCTTC,TRBJ1-2,TRBV2,-,-
CASNPGQISNQPQHF,TGTGCCAGCAACCCGGGACAGATTAGCAATCAGCCCCAGCATTTT,TRBJ1-5,TRBV5-5,TRBD1,-
CASSLVPSGGADTQYF,TGTGCCAGCAGCTTAGTGCCTAGCGGGGGGGCAGATACGCAGTATTTT,TRBJ2-3,TRBV7-2,TRBD2,-
CASADTGGSGNTIYF,TGTGCCAGTGCTGATACAGGGGGCTCTGGAAACACCATATATTTT,TRBJ1-3,TRBV19,TRBD1,-
CASSTGQGTLPAGYTF,TGCGCCAGCAGCACGGGACAGGGAACCCTACCGGCTGGCTACACCTTC,TRBJ1-2,TRBV5-1,TRBD1,few
CASSQEGQGTSYEQYF,TGTGCCAGCAGCCAAGAGGGACAGGGAACTTCCTACGAGCAGTACTTC,TRBJ2-7,TRBV4-2,TRBD1,-
CASSPLAGVNIQYF,TGTGCCAGCAGCCCCCTAGCGGGAGTGAACATTCAGTACTTC,TRBJ2-4,TRBV11-2,TRBD2,-
CASSVAGGTAKNIQYF,TGTGCCAGCAGCGTAGCCGGGGGGACCGCCAAAAACATTCAGTACTTC,TRBJ2-4,TRBV9,TRBD2,once
CASSLAFSGGLSTDTQYF,TGCGCCAGCAGCTTGGCCTTTAGCGGGGGGCTCAGCACAGATACGCAGTATTTT,TRBJ2-3,TRBV5-1,TRBD2,-
CASSHLRGAGQETQYF,TGTGCCAGCAGCCATTTACGGGGGGCAGGTCAAGAGACCCAGTACTTC,TRBJ2-5,TRBV11-3,-,-
CASRQGALLGTEAFF,TGTGCCAGCAGGCAGGGGGCCCTCCTGGGAACTGAAGCTTTCTTT,TRBJ1-1,TRBV28,TRBD1,-
CAWSYLAGDTGELFF,TGTGCCTGGAGTTATCTAGCGGGGGACACCGGGGAGCTGTTTTTT,TRBJ2-2,TRBV30,TRBD2,few
CASSLRTRTDTQYF,TGTGCCAGCAGTTTAAGGACACGCACAGATACGCAGTATTTT,TRBJ2-3,TRBV28,-,-
CASSLSSDRGSNTQYF,TGCGCCAGCAGCTTATCCAGTGACAGGGGGTCGAATACGCAGTATTTT,TRBJ2-3,TRBV5-1,TRBD1,once
CSASHQSYEQYF,TGCAGTGCTAGTCACCAGTCCTACGAGCAGTACTTC,TRBJ2-7,TRBV20-1,-,-
CASSLRTGTTEAFF,TGTGCCAGCAGTCTCAGGACAGGGACCACTGAAGCTTTCTTT,TRBJ1-1,TRBV28,TRBD1,-
CASSWDRGSGYTF,TGTGCCAGCAGTTGGGACAGGGGTAGTGGCTACACCTTC,TRBJ1-2,TRBV27,TRBD1,-
CASSVSGLDNNEQFF,TGTGCCAGCAGCGTATCCGGACTAGACAACAATGAGCAGTTCTTC,TRBJ2-1,TRBV9,TRBD2,-
CASSGGPGSEAFF,TGTGCCAGCAGCGGAGGGCCAGGGAGTGAAGCTTTCTTT,TRBJ1-1,TRBV7-2,-,-
CASSLGHEAFF,TGTGCCAGCAGCCTGGGGCATGAAGCTTTCTTT,TRBJ1-1,TRBV6-2/TRBV6-3,-,once
CATRDDRDNIETQYF,TGTGCCACCCGAGATGATCGGGACAACATAGAGACCCAGTACTTC,TRBJ2-5,TRBV19,-,-
CASSLYTGAPNEKLFF,TGTGCCAGCAGCTTGTATACAGGGGCGCCTAATGAAAAACTGTTTTTT,TRBJ1-4,TRBV11-2,TRBD1,-
CASSLRPGTGGHQQETQYF,TGCGCCAGCAGCCTTCGACCCGGGACAGGGGGCCACCAACAAGAGACCCAGTACTTC,TRBJ2-5,TRBV5-1,TRBD1,-
CASSPQGRYGYTF,TGTGCCAGCAGTCCACAGGGGCGCTATGGCTACACCTTC,TRBJ1-2,TRBV28,TRBD1,-
CASSLGGPAVYNEQFF,TGTGCCAGCAGCTTGGGTGGCCCCGCTGTCTACAATGAGCAGTTCTTC,TRBJ2-1,TRBV5-4,-,-
CASSQVSGDWVEQYF,TGTGCCAGCAGCCAAGTTTCCGGGGATTGGGTCGAGCAGTACTTC,TRBJ2-7,TRBV3-1/TRBV3-2,-,-
CASSLDPSVSYNEQFF,TGTGCCAGCAGCTTAGATCCTAGCGTTTCCTACAATGAGCAGTTCTTC,TRBJ2-1,TRBV11-2,-,-
CATEGQGAYEQYF,TGTGCCACAGAGGGCCAGGGGGCTTACGAGCAGTACTTC,TRBJ2-7,TRBV6-5,TRBD1,-
CASSLKTGLAGELFF,TGTGCCAGCAGCTTGAAGACAGGGTTGGCCGGGGAGCTGTTTTTT,TRBJ2-2,TRBV5-4,TRBD1,-
CASSFRVYEQYF,TGTGCCAGCAGTTTCAGGGTCTACGAGCAGTACTTC,TRBJ2-7,TRBV28,-,-
CASSQRVVSGGGTGELFF,TGCGCCAGCAGCCAAAGGGTGGTTAGCGGGGGGGGAACCGGGGAGCTGTTTTTT,TRBJ2-2,TRBV4-3,TRBD2,-
CASSQNRGDTDTQYF,TGTGCCAGTAGTCAGAACAGGGGAGACACAGATACGCAGTATTTT,TRBJ2-3,TRBV19,TRBD1,-
CASSPPTGGTEAFF,TGTGCCAGCAGCCCTCCGACAGGGGGCACTGAAGCTTTCTTT,TRBJ1-1,TRBV4-2,TRBD1,-
CASSQARLAGLKRGDTQYF,TGCGCCAGCAGCCAGGCCCGACTAGCCGGATTGAAGCGAGGAGATACGCAGTATTTT,TRBJ2-3,TRBV4-3,TRBD2,-
CASSETLTDTQYF,TGTGCCAGCAGTGAAACTCTTACAGATACGCAGTATTTT,TRBJ2-3,TRBV27,-,-